This T cell receptor beta chain was obtained from a study of T-cell reconstitution after alpha-beta-depleted transplantation in children. Study-wide results and caveats: Recipient T cells and thymic progenitors that survived gave rise to the high TCRbeta diversity observed at day 60 in some patients. Roughly two months post-transplant, alpha-beta T cells reportedly originated from several hundred graft clones that had expanded. Most T-cell counts and diversity one year after the transplant came from T cells that were newly produced.

Per germline, CDR1 SGHRS and CDR2 YFSETQ. The ends were cut back, 2 bases at V and 1 base at J, with 15 bases in the middle. The CDR3 has 17 residues. On this clonotype: Its antigen remains unknown.

Preparation of the TCRbeta library used unique molecular identifiers. MiXCR was run by TCRdb on the PCR reads, yielding one entry per CDR3 protein. The table includes roughly 310,000 distinct CDR3 sequences, roughly 21% detected once. This clonotype was obtained from a male patient younger than 18 who had a stem cell transplant for acute lymphoblastic leukemia, so the T cells may come from the graft donor. This chain connects TRBV5-1 to TRBJ2-2; D is possibly TRBD1 (6 bases). Material: PBMCs, mostly from graft donor cells, obtained 180 days after TCRalphabeta/CD19-depleted stem cell transplant. The CDR3 DNA is TGCGCCAGCAGCTTTGTGTCCGGGACAAAGAACACCGGGGAGCTGTTTTTT. It is translated as CASSFVSGTKNTGELFF.